This note documents a single TCR beta chain sequence. Its antigen is unknown. These data originate in a study of blood T cells in healthy people across ages. Every donor gave 9.5 to 10 milliliters of peripheral blood. Study observations and caveats: Conclusively comparing naive with antigen-experienced cells was impossible with unsorted PBMCs. Long-lived donors carried more naive CD4+ cells and greater diversity than aged donors.

V lost 5 bases to trimming and J lost 0 bases, with 14 bases between them. The CDR3 is 14 residues long. Germline V gene sequence: CDR1 DFQATT, CDR2 SNEGSKA (reference sequence). Through a sample-barcoded 5' primer and a J-beta primer mix, a second PCR was run for about 6 to 11 cycles. One entry per CDR3 protein, called by TCRdb with MiXCR from the 5' RACE reads. The sample has approximately 690,000 distinct CDR3 sequences, 35% to 50% seen once. The rearrangement uses TRBV20-1 and TRBJ2-7; perhaps TRBD2 as D (6 bases). The sequence was collected from a man older than 75 in good health. The sample consisted of blood. For the CDR3, the DNA is TGCAGTGCTGGAGGAGGGGCCAGCTCCTACGAGCAGTACTTC. Protein: CSAGGGASSYEQYF.